These 10 T cell receptor beta chains were sequenced from one sample in a study of blood T cells in healthy people across ages. Primed by a sample-barcoded 5' primer and a J-beta primer mix, a second PCR proceeded for about 7 to 12 cycles. TCRdb redid the calling of the 5' RACE reads with MiXCR, one entry per CDR3 protein. The table includes 1,500,000 or so distinct CDR3 sequences, roughly two fifths detected once. The sequenced sample was blood. The receptors shown here come from a woman aged 18 to 35 in good health.

This clonotype was observed a single time. The junction departs from germline at one end; a sequencing error may be responsible. The J gene is TRBJ2-5, the V gene TRBV10-3, with D tentatively TRBD1 (5 bases). Germline CDR1 is ENHRY and CDR2 is SYGVKD. CDR3 length equals 15 residues. The CDR3 reads CAISERAGIEEAQYF. The CDR3 DNA follows: TGTGCCATCAGTGAAAGGGCAGGGATAGAAGAGGCCCAGTACTTC.

This clonotype has a count of ten or more. V is TRBV4-3 and J is TRBJ2-7; D uncertain. The CDR3 runs to 16 residues. The V end lost 0 bases, the J end lost 0 bases, and 12 bases lay between the germline ends. From germline, CDR1 is LGHNA and CDR2 YSLEER. The CDR3 reads CASSQDLPGDSYEQYF. CDR3 coding DNA: TGCGCCAGCAGCCAAGATCTACCAGGCGACTCCTACGAGCAGTACTTC.

This chain connects TRBV6-5 to TRBJ2-4; 7 bases agree with TRBD2. Germline V gene lookup returns CDR1 MNHEY and CDR2 SVGAGI. The CDR3 is 15 residues long. The V gene end was trimmed by 2 bases and the J gene end by 3 bases; junction bases not matched to a gene: 4. As DNA, the CDR3 is TGTGCCAGCAGTTACGGGGGGGAAAGCAAAAACATTCAGTACTTC. Encoded protein: CASSYGGESKNIQYF.

This clonotype was seen a handful of times. V is TRBV30 and J is TRBJ1-5; D gene unclear. Germline V lookup: CDR1 GTSNPN, CDR2 SVGIG (reference sequence). V lost 2 bases and J lost 2, with 10 bases in between. The CDR3 is 14 residues long. The DNA for the CDR3 is TGTGCCTGGAGTTTGCAGGCTGGCAATCAGCCCCAGCATTTT. Amino acid sequence: CAWSLQAGNQPQHF.

V is TRBV6-2 or TRBV6-3 and J is TRBJ2-2, with TRBD2 matching over 10 bases. V shed 4 bases and J 2 bases; nucleotides not matched to a gene: 7. From germline, CDR1 is MNHEY and CDR2 SVGEGT. This CDR3 contains 17 residues. This CDR3 is CASSSASGGYNTGELFF. CDR3 bases: TGTGCCAGCAGTTCAGCTAGCGGGGGATACAACACCGGGGAGCTGTTTTTT.

The chain recombines TRBV5-1 with TRBJ2-5, with no clear D. There are 15 residues in the CDR3. Germline-derived CDR1 and CDR2 are SGHRS and YFSETQ. The V end lost 3 bases, the J end lost 2 bases, and 14 bases lay between the germline ends. DNA for the CDR3: TGCGCCAGCAGCTCCACCGGAACAGATCAAGAGACCCAGTACTTC. Translating gives CASSSTGTDQETQYF.

This clonotype appeared a few times. The chain has TRBV20-1 and TRBJ2-2, with unresolved D. This CDR3 has 15 amino acids. V shed 6 bases and J shed 0 bases, with 14 bases lying between them. Germline loops: CDR1 DFQATT, CDR2 SNEGSKA (reference sequence). For the CDR3, the DNA is TGCAGTGCCAGGACCGCGATCACGAACACCGGGGAGCTGTTTTTT. As protein: CSARTAITNTGELFF.

This clonotype was picked up a small number of times. This chain joins TRBV4-1 and TRBJ1-1; unclear D gene. From germline, CDR1 is MGHRA and CDR2 YSYEKL. This CDR3 has 15 amino acids. Trimming removed 4 bases from V and 4 bases from J, with 16 bases in between. Here the CDR3 reads CASSLSGSGGTEAFF. The CDR3 nucleotides read TGCGCCAGCAGCCTAAGTGGGTCGGGAGGCACTGAAGCTTTCTTT.

The chain uses TRBV9 and TRBJ2-1; D call uncertain. This CDR3 is built from 14 residues. Germline V gene lookup returns CDR1 SGDLS and CDR2 YYNGEE. V lost 2 bases and J 1 base, leaving 7 bases between the germline ends. CDR3 residues: CASSVDNSYNEQFF. CDR3 coding DNA: TGTGCCAGCAGCGTTGATAATTCCTACAATGAGCAGTTCTTC.

The chain joins TRBV7-9 to TRBJ1-2; the D is unclear. The CDR3 length is 13 residues. With 5 bases removed from V and 2 bases from J, the gap between germline ends came to 9 bases. Germline assignment: CDR1 SEHNR and CDR2 FQNEAQ (reference sequence). CDR3 region: CASSPLGNYGYTF. The CDR3, as DNA: TGTGCCAGCAGCCCCCTAGGGAACTATGGCTACACCTTC. Filled out from reference TRBV7-9 and TRBJ1-2, the complete variable domain reads DTGVSQNPRHKITKRGQNVTFRCDPISEHNRLYWYRQTLGQGPEFLTYFQNEAQLEKSRLLSDRFSAERPKGSFSTLEIQRTEQGDSAMYLCASSPLGNYGYTFGSGTRLTVV.